The next 5 T cell receptor beta chains were all read from a single sample in a study of blood T cell repertoires in COVID-19. Data came from immunoSEQ multiplex PCR; TCRdb stores just in-frame clones and leaves some out. The table shows 200,000 or so clones, with over 75% occurring only once. The sequenced sample was peripheral blood. The source is a man older than 75 with acute or convalescent COVID-19.

The chain has TRBV5-5 and TRBJ2-1; D remains unclear. The CDR3 runs to 14 residues. Deletions cut 4 bases from V and 2 bases from J, with 10 bases between. Germline V gives CDR1 SGHKS, CDR2 YYEKEE (reference sequence). For the CDR3, the DNA is TGTGCCAGCAGCCCAGGCTATCCCTACAATGAGCAGTTCTTC. This encodes CASSPGYPYNEQFF.

This rearrangement joins TRBV5-4 to TRBJ1-4; a weak D match, TRBD1 (6 bases). Germline V lookup: CDR1 SGHNT, CDR2 YYREEE (reference sequence). V lost 0 bases and J 4 bases, leaving 10 bases between the germline ends. The length of the CDR3 is 15 residues. DNA of the CDR3: TGTGCCAGCAGCTTGGGGGACACCCTTAATGAAAAACTGTTTTTT. Translating gives CASSLGDTLNEKLFF.

Only one count was recorded for this clone. The V and J genes are TRBV7-9 and TRBJ2-1; 8 bases agree with TRBD2. V trimming: 5 bases; J trimming: 9 bases; junction bases outside the gene matches: 9. CDR3 length equals 14 residues. Germline V CDR1 and CDR2: SEHNR, FQNEAQ (reference sequence). The CDR3 DNA reads TGTGCCAGCAGCGCGGGACTAGGCGAAGGTGAGCAGTTCTTC. This codes for CASSAGLGEGEQFF.

The J gene is TRBJ2-3, the V gene TRBV5-1; TRBD2 matches at 8 bases. CDR1 is SGHRS and CDR2 is YFSETQ in the germline V gene. The V gene end was trimmed by 4 bases and the J gene end by 0 bases; junction bases not matched to a gene: 7. The CDR3 sequence is 16 residues long. The CDR3 loop reads CASSLTSGTSTDTQYF. CDR3 DNA: TGCGCCAGCAGCCTAACTAGCGGTACTAGCACAGATACGCAGTATTTT.

There are a few counts of this clone. This CDR3 is CASSLAFTGELFF. The CDR3 coding sequence is TGTGCCAGCAGCTTAGCGTTCACCGGGGAGCTGTTTTTT. The chain joins TRBV11-3 to TRBJ2-2, with unresolved D. Trimming pared 1 base from V and 4 bases from J, leaving 4 bases between. Looked up from germline, CDR1 is SGHNT and CDR2 is YENEEA. The CDR3 contains 13 residues.